The sequence of this T cell receptor (beta chain) was determined in a study of blood T cells in healthy people across ages. It was with a sample-barcoded 5' primer and a J-beta primer mix that a second PCR of roughly 7 to 12 cycles was run. TCRdb re-called the 5' RACE reads through MiXCR, storing one row per CDR3 protein. The sample contains around 850,000 distinct CDR3 sequences, about 36% of which appear only once. For this clonotype: The antigen is not known.

Study results and limitations: More naive CD4+ cells and higher diversity were found in long-lived than in aged donors.

Germline-derived CDR1 and CDR2 are DFQATT and SNEGSKA (reference sequence). With 4 bases clipped from V and 4 bases from J, the junction kept 4 bases outside the gene matches. The CDR3 runs 15 residues. The sample consisted of blood. This TCR came from a man between 18 and 35 years old in good health. V usage is TRBV20-1 and J usage is TRBJ2-2; 12 positions match TRBD2. The DNA of the CDR3 is TGCAGTGCTACGAAGGGACTAGCGGGCACCGGGGAGCTGTTTTTT. It translates to CSATKGLAGTGELFF.